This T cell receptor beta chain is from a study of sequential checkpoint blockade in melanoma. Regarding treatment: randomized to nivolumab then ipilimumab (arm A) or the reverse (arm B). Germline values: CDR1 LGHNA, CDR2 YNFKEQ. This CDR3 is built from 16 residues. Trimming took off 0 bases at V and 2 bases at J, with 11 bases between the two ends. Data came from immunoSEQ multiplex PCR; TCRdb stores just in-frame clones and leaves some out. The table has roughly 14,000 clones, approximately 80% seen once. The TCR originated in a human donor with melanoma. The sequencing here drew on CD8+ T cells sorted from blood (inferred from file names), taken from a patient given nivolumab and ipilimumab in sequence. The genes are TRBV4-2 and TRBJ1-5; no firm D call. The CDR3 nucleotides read TGTGCCAGCAGCCAAGAGCTTGAGGCGGGCAATCAGCCCCAGCATTTT. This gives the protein CASSQELEAGNQPQHF.